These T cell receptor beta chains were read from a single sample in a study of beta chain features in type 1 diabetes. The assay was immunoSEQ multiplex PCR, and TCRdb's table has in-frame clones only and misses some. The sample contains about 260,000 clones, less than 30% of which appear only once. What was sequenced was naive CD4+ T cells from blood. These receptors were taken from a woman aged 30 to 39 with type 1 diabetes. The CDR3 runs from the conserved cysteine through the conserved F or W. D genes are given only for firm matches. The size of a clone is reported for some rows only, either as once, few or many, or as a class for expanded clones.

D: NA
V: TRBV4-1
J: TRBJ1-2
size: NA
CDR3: CASSRSGDDRGYTF
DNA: TGCGCCAGCAGCCGTTCTGGGGATGACAGGGGCTACACCTTC

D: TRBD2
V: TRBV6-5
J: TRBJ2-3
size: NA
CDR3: CASSYARTRTDTQYF
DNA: TGTGCCAGCAGTTACGCACGGACTAGGACAGATACGCAGTATTTT

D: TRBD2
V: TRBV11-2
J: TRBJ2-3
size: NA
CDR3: CASSLSAGVADTQYF
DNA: TGTGCCAGCAGCTTAAGCGCGGGAGTAGCAGATACGCAGTATTTT

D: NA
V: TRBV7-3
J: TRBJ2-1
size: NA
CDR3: CASSLYGNRVYHNEQFF
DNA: TGTGCCAGCAGCTTATATGGTAACAGGGTCTACCACAATGAGCAGTTCTTC

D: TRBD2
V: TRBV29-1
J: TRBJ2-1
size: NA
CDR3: CSATGTSQDNEQFF
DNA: TGCAGCGCCACCGGGACTAGTCAGGACAATGAGCAGTTCTTC

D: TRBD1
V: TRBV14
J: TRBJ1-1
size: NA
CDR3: CASSQVGTAQAFF
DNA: TGTGCCAGCAGCCAAGTTGGGACAGCTCAAGCTTTCTTT

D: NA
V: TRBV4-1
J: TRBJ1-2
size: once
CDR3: CASSQDSPGIRYGYTF
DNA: TGCGCCAGCAGCCAAGATAGTCCAGGGATTAGGTATGGCTACACCTTC

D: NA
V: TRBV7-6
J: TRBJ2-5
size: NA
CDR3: CASSSSWGRRPETQYF
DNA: TGTGCCAGCAGCTCTAGCTGGGGGAGGCGCCCGGAGACCCAGTACTTC

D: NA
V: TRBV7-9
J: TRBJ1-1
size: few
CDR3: CASSLVVQGRSLNTEAFF
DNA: TGTGCCAGCAGCTTAGTAGTTCAGGGCAGGAGTTTGAACACTGAAGCTTTCTTT

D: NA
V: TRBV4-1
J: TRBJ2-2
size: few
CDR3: CASSRSGARELFF
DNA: TGCGCCAGCAGCCGAAGCGGTGCCAGGGAGCTGTTTTTT

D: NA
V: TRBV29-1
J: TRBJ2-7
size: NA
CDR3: CSVEGYGGQYF
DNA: TGCAGCGTTGAGGGTTACGGGGGGCAGTACTTC

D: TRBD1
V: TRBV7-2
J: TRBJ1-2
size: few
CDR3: CASSLSTGVHGYTF
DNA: TGTGCCAGCAGCCTTTCTACAGGGGTGCATGGCTACACCTTC